Below are 23 T cell receptor beta chains sequenced from a single sample in a study of T cells in Graves' hyperthyroidism and ophthalmopathy. From RNA transcripts, TCR beta CDR3 regions were amplified. First-round RT-PCR with HTBI primers amplified the TCR CDR3 region. One entry per CDR3 protein results from TCRdb running MiXCR on the multiplex PCR reads. The table includes about 480,000 distinct CDR3 sequences, roughly a quarter detected once. The specimen was blood. These receptor sequences come from a woman between 25 and 40 years old with Graves' ophthalmopathy.

This clonotype was seen at least ten times. The V and J genes are TRBV7-3 and TRBJ2-5; TRBD1 or TRBD2 may be the D gene (5 bases each). The CDR3 length is 14 residues. V lost 3 bases and J 1 base, leaving 9 bases between the germline ends. Germline CDR1 SGHTA, CDR2 FQGTGA. CDR3 in amino acids: CASSLTGTQETQYF. For the CDR3, the DNA is TGTGCCAGCAGCTTGACCGGGACCCAAGAGACCCAGTACTTC.

V and J are TRBV12-3 or TRBV12-4 and TRBJ1-5; 8 positions agree with TRBD1. The CDR3 consists of 14 residues. V was clipped by 3 bases and J by 5 bases; unmatched bases: 3. This CDR3 is CASSFQGAYQPQHF. CDR3 nucleotide sequence: TGTGCCAGCAGTTTTCAGGGGGCGTATCAGCCCCAGCATTTT.

The chain carries TRBV11-2 and TRBJ2-4; a possible D gene is TRBD2 (6 bases). V was shortened by 5 bases and J by 8 bases, with 16 bases between the two germline ends. Germline V lookup: CDR1 SGHAT, CDR2 FQNNGV. CDR3 length equals 14 residues. The chain's CDR3 is CASSKDGGMDIQYF. CDR3 nucleotides: TGTGCCAGCAGCAAAGACGGGGGTATGGACATTCAGTACTTC.

This clonotype has at least ten counts. This chain joins TRBV4-2 and TRBJ1-2; TRBD1 aligns across 7 bases. J lost 2 bases, V lost 3 bases, and 6 bases had no gene match. The CDR3 has 15 residues. CDR1 and CDR2 from the germline V gene are LGHNA and YNFKEQ. The CDR3 DNA is TGTGCCAGCAGCCAGCGGACAGGCAAAAACTATGGCTACACCTTC. Translating it yields CASSQRTGKNYGYTF.

This clonotype has ten or more counts. The rearrangement joins TRBV12-3 or TRBV12-4 to TRBJ2-7, with a tentative D call TRBD1 (7 bases). V was cut by 7 bases and J by 1 base, with 14 bases left in between. The length of the CDR3 is 14 residues. DNA of the CDR3: TGTGCCAGCAAACCACAGGGGAGGTCCTACGAGCAGTACTTC. Its protein product is CASKPQGRSYEQYF.

This clonotype appeared many times. The V and J genes are TRBV2 and TRBJ1-5; D is possibly TRBD1 (6 bases). Germline lookup yields CDR1 SNHLY and CDR2 FYNNEI. The V end lost 7 bases, the J end lost 4 bases, and 8 bases lay between the germline ends. The CDR3 is 12 amino acids. As DNA, the CDR3 is TGTGCCAGCAACAGGGATAATCAGCCCCAGCATTTT. This codes for CASNRDNQPQHF.

There are many counts of this clonotype. The chain joins TRBV7-3 to TRBJ1-2, with TRBD1 matching over 7 bases. CDR3 length: 14 residues. Germline V lookup: CDR1 SGHTA, CDR2 FQGTGA. V shed 5 bases and J 7 bases; nucleotides not matched to a gene: 10. CDR3 sequence: CASSPQQGTGGYTF. CDR3 bases: TGTGCCAGCAGCCCCCAACAGGGGACGGGTGGCTACACCTTC.

This chain joins TRBV20-1 and TRBJ1-1; perhaps TRBD1 as D (5 bases). Germline assignment: CDR1 DFQATT and CDR2 SNEGSKA (reference sequence). CDR3 size: 13 residues. V lost 0 bases and J lost 6, with 11 bases in between. The CDR3 region is CSARDLDKSEAFF. The CDR3 nucleotides are TGCAGTGCTAGAGATCTGGACAAGTCTGAAGCTTTCTTT.

This clonotype was found many times. The gene calls are TRBV12-3 or TRBV12-4 and TRBJ2-2; D not resolved. The CDR3 has 13 amino acids. The V and J ends lost 2 bases and 5 bases respectively, with 6 bases between them. The CDR3 sequence: CASSLLATGELFF. DNA of the CDR3: TGTGCCAGCAGTTTATTGGCGACCGGGGAGCTGTTTTTT.

This clonotype was counted many times. This chain connects TRBV7-8 to TRBJ1-5; tentatively, D is TRBD1 (5 bases). The CDR3 consists of 17 residues. The germline V and J ends were trimmed by 8 bases and 2 bases, with 22 bases remaining between them. CDR1 SGHVS and CDR2 FQNEAQ come from the germline V gene. The CDR3 spells CASSTDNRGVGNQPQHF. CDR3 nucleotides: TGTGCCAGCTCAACCGACAACAGAGGGGTTGGCAATCAGCCCCAGCATTTT.

The table lists this clonotype with many counts. The rearrangement links TRBV12-3 or TRBV12-4 to TRBJ1-5; D is unresolved. The V end lost 6 bases, the J end lost 2 bases, and 14 bases lay between the germline ends. The CDR3 is 15 residues long. The CDR3 nucleotides are TGTGCCAGCAGCCCCCGCATCCAGGGCAATCAGCCCCAGCATTTT. It specifies CASSPRIQGNQPQHF.

The chain joins TRBV12-3 or TRBV12-4 to TRBJ1-1; D gene ambiguous. The CDR3 extends over 13 amino acids. V was cut by 4 bases and J by 5 bases, with 11 bases left in between. The CDR3 bases are TGTGCCAGCAGTTCCCAGGCGTGGACTGAAGCTTTCTTT. It is translated as CASSSQAWTEAFF.

In its sample, this clonotype was seen many times. The chain uses TRBV9 and TRBJ1-2, with no clear D. Germline V gives CDR1 SGDLS, CDR2 YYNGEE. Trimming took 0 bases from V and 6 from J, leaving 12 bases between them. The CDR3 is 14 amino acids. As DNA, the CDR3 is TGTGCCAGCAGCGTAGGTTTCGGGGAAAATGGCTACACCTTC. Protein sequence: CASSVGFGENGYTF.

This clonotype was picked up many times. V and J are TRBV20-1 and TRBJ1-3; 8 bases agree with TRBD1. V shed 3 bases, J shed 3 bases, and the junction held 10 bases outside the gene matches. The length of the CDR3 is 16 residues. Per the germline V gene, CDR1 is DFQATT and CDR2 is SNEGSKA (reference sequence). CDR3 sequence: CSASQGAVRVGNTIYF. The DNA for the CDR3 is TGCAGTGCTAGTCAGGGGGCGGTAAGAGTTGGAAACACCATATATTTT.

The sample holds many counts of this clonotype. A read error may be the cause here, since a much bigger clone is one base away. The genes are TRBV9 and TRBJ2-2, with D perhaps TRBD1 or TRBD2 (6 bases each). Germline assignment: CDR1 SGDLS and CDR2 YYNGEE. This CDR3 is built from 16 residues. DNA for the CDR3: TGTGCCAACAGCGTAGGAGGGGGACGAGGAACCGGGGAGCTGTTTTTT. Its translation is CANSVGGGRGTGELFF.

This clonotype was counted at least ten times. The V and J genes are TRBV2 and TRBJ1-2; perhaps TRBD1 as D (6 bases). V was pared by 7 bases and J by 4 bases, with 19 bases between. From germline, CDR1 is SNHLY and CDR2 FYNNEI. The CDR3 consists of 15 residues. The CDR3 spells CASTEGGLPSYGYTF. The CDR3 DNA sequence: TGTGCCAGCACCGAGGGGGGGCTACCCTCCTATGGCTACACCTTC. The complete variable domain, with remaining parts taken from reference TRBV2 and TRBJ1-2, reads EPEVTQTPSHQVTQMGQEVILRCVPISNHLYFYWYRQILGQKVEFLVSFYNNEISEKSEIFDDQFSVERPDGSNFTLKIRSTKLEDSAMYFCASTEGGLPSYGYTFGSGTRLTVV.

Worth noting for this clonotype: This CDR3 fails to terminate in the conserved phenylalanine or tryptophan, so it likely reflects a read error. The gene calls are TRBV7-6 and TRBJ2-7, with D tentatively TRBD1 (5 bases). Trimming stripped 1 base from V and 5 bases from J, with 15 bases between. Germline V gene sequence: CDR1 SGHVS, CDR2 FNYEAQ. This CDR3 contains 15 residues. The chain's CDR3 is CASSLGTGEGDEQYL. The CDR3 DNA is TGTGCCAGCAGCTTAGGCACAGGCGAAGGCGACGAGCAGTACTTG.

The rearrangement uses TRBV7-2 and TRBJ1-5, with D perhaps TRBD1 (5 bases). The germline V gene encodes CDR1 SGHTA and CDR2 FQGNSA. V gave up 4 bases and J gave up 6 bases, with 16 bases separating them. This CDR3 has 15 amino acids. The CDR3 protein is CASSSDTGNGQPQHF. CDR3 sequence (DNA): TGTGCCAGCAGCTCGGACACCGGGAACGGTCAGCCCCAGCATTTT. The whole variable domain, filled in from reference TRBV7-2 and TRBJ1-5, reads GAGVSQSPSNKVTEKGKDVELRCDPISGHTALYWYRQSLGQGLEFLIYFQGNSAPDKSGLPSDRFSAERTGGSVSTLTIQRTQQEDSAVYLCASSSDTGNGQPQHFGDGTRLSIL.

In this sample, this clonotype turned up many times. The gene calls are TRBV29-1 and TRBJ2-2; the D is unclear. Trimming removed 3 bases from V and 7 bases from J, with 6 bases in between. CDR1 SQVTM and CDR2 ANQGSEA come from the germline V gene. The CDR3 has 11 residues. CDR3 DNA sequence: TGCAGCGTTGATTCCGGCGGGGAGCTGTTTTTT. Its translation: CSVDSGGELFF.

The sample holds many counts of this clonotype. This chain connects TRBV5-5 to TRBJ1-1; D is uncertain. The V end was cut by 7 bases, the J end by 5 bases, with 15 bases between. CDR1 is SGHKS and CDR2 is YYEKEE in the germline V gene (reference sequence). The CDR3 covers 13 residues. CDR3 in amino acids: CASRQGQSTEAFF. DNA of the CDR3: TGTGCCAGCCGCCAAGGGCAATCAACTGAAGCTTTCTTT.

This chain connects TRBV12-5 to TRBJ2-7; D call uncertain. The germline V gene has CDR1 LGHNT and CDR2 FRNRAP. The length of the CDR3 is 14 residues. V gave up 6 bases and J gave up 3 bases, with 15 bases separating them. CDR3 in DNA: TGTGCTAGTGGGGGATCCACCATTATCTACGAGCAGTACTTC. It translates to CASGGSTIIYEQYF.

This clonotype appeared many times. The chain uses TRBV13 and TRBJ1-5, with 7 bases identical to TRBD1. The germline gives CDR1 PRHDT, CDR2 FYEKMQ (reference sequence). Trimming at V came to 5 bases and at J to 4 bases, leaving 5 bases not matched to a gene. CDR3 length: 14 residues. This chain's CDR3 is CASSKGQSNQPQHF. CDR3 nucleotide sequence: TGTGCCAGCAGCAAGGGACAGTCTAATCAGCCCCAGCATTTT.

This clonotype was counted many times. The rearrangement joins TRBV7-2 to TRBJ1-5; D gene ambiguous. V lost 5 bases to trimming and J lost 1 base, with 9 bases between them. This CDR3 spans 14 amino acids. Germline V gives CDR1 SGHTA, CDR2 FQGNSA. This CDR3 is CASSPPGSNQPQHF. The CDR3 DNA reads TGTGCCAGCAGCCCCCCGGGGAGCAATCAGCCCCAGCATTTT.